The T cell receptor beta chain described here comes from a study of cytomegalovirus exposure and HLA in healthy donors (dated by TCRdb to 2015 to 2018). About the study as a whole: According to an earlier analysis of several hundred of the donors, some 180 million T cells yielded 95 million to 140 million unique TCR beta sequences and around 280 Gb of sequence data. Among the roughly 400 genotyped donors, about 85% belonged to the genetic ancestry cluster associated with self-reported Caucasian donors. To decide whether each TCR beta V gene segment behaved as functional or pseudogenic, an earlier analysis of approximately 620 of the donors relied on high-throughput TCR beta sequencing. Among a few hundred genotyped donors of the cohort, an average of about 240,000 unique TCR beta nucleotide sequences were sequenced per donor, around 18% of them non-productive. Besides the first cohort of 500 to 700 subjects, a separate validation cohort made up of 120 different subjects was used. Rather than drawing on any new phenotypic data, the later analysis identified candidate immune exposures from TCR beta sequences and the way those sequences occurred across donors. To study patterns of TCR occurrence, a later analysis re-analyzed previously published TCR beta repertoires from several hundred donors and added high-resolution HLA genotyping. An early release that covered around 590 HLA-typed donors contained approximately 300 gigabases of sequencing data and around 80 million unique TCR sequences. Donor age, sex, ethnicity and CMV serostatus were compiled together with the repertoire data. The study combined high-throughput TCR immunosequencing, statistical association of individual TCRs with disease status, and machine learning to predict cytomegalovirus infection status. All discovery cohort repertoires had been generated on a single sequencing platform. Typing coverage differed by locus: A, B, C, DRB1 and DQB1 were typed in roughly 629-630 donors, DQA1 in about 560, DPA1 in roughly 590, and DPB1 in just under 490. The study aimed to test whether signatures of past pathogen exposure could be identified by cataloging public T cell receptors. In a later genetic analysis, genome-wide SNP genotypes for about 55% of the roughly 670 donors were used, and that subset was treated as a discovery cohort. HLA typing included class I and class II loci at four-digit resolution. A few DR-DQ haplotypes were handled as single units for association and clustering because linkage in the cohort was strong. The study profiled the T cell repertoires of approximately 700 subjects by immunosequencing and related them to cytomegalovirus serostatus. The paper as a whole reports these results and caveats: Because counts were too low, roughly 17 rarely observed V segments, including chromosome 9 orphons, were left out of the earlier analysis of some 600 of the donors. The presence/absence analyses assumed that sequencing depth was roughly uniform across donors, and that assumption may not be true. A further reported finding was that TCR beta sequences accurately predicted the HLA-A and HLA-B alleles for most subjects in the first cohort. According to a later analysis, TCR association rates differed among HLA loci, with DRB1 alleles showing the most associated TCRs and HLA-C alleles showing the fewest. A later genetic analysis reported fewer N-insertions in productive TCRs among donors in an Asian-associated ancestry cluster than the approximately 700-donor mean. An earlier analysis of 450 to 750 of the donors showed that most TCR beta V segments appeared in productive rearrangements either about 90% or about 30% of the time, which broadly matched IMGT annotations. Cytomegalovirus status was reported to be diagnosed by the classifier with high specificity and sensitivity in both the original and validation cohorts. Only TCR beta chains were sequenced in this cohort, and the absence of alpha or paired-chain data limited detectable features. Most TCR sequences were seen in very few donors, while some public TCRs were found in many individuals. Because the 87-base-pair reads could not distinguish some IMGT-functional V segments, including TRBV6-2 and TRBV6-3, those segments were excluded. In the study, approximately 160 TCR beta chains were listed as associated with cytomegalovirus. Correlated functional status among segregating V segments might reflect linkage disequilibrium, but an unknown experimental factor could not be ruled out. Because some donors lacked HLA typing at each locus, the association tests relied only on the typed subset. Strong co-occurrence of HLA alleles, especially DR and DQ, made assigning TCR associations to individual alleles difficult. In vitro tests confirmed that three of the cytomegalovirus-associated TCR beta chains recognize cytomegalovirus antigens. Several of the top co-occurrence clusters appeared to be linked to parvovirus B19, influenza, CMV and Epstein-Barr virus, according to a later analysis. At a false discovery rate of 0.05, a later analysis linked approximately 18,000 TCR beta sequences to specific HLA alleles. According to a later analysis, most CMV-associated TCR beta chains appeared to be HLA-restricted, and the HLA associations seemed to be driven largely by CMV exposure. V-gene and J-gene trimming of TCR beta chains was associated with a missense DCLRE1C variant in a later genetic analysis, and the association was replicated in an independent cohort. A group of highly shared sequence variants was considered likely to be a technical artifact of the sequencing pipeline. According to the authors, the approach could potentially be generalized to other disease states and immunological phenotypes. The only immune exposure information available for the cohort was CMV serostatus. Compared with equally common non-associated chains, HLA-associated TCR beta chains in a later analysis were more clonally expanded and had lower generation probabilities.

To prepare the library, the immunoSEQ multiplex PCR assay was applied. For the multiplex PCR, a mixture combining 60 forward primers for TCR Vbeta segments and 13 reverse primers for TCR Jbeta segments was used. A multiplex PCR assay on genomic DNA amplified the CDR3 region of rearranged TCR beta genes. The amplified TCR beta libraries were sequenced on the Illumina HiSeq System as 87-base-pair reads. The paper's data handling went like this. In a later analysis, tens of millions of unique TCR beta chains were counted across the 500 to 850 repertoires, and roughly 10 million of these chains were shared by at least two donors. Raw reads were error-corrected and collapsed into unique sequences with a nearest-neighbor algorithm that merged closely related sequences to remove PCR and sequencing errors. To assign V, D and J gene segments, CDR3 sequences were aligned to IMGT reference sequences. Each retained sequence needed at least a six-nucleotide match to both a V gene segment and a J gene segment. Rearrangements were called productive when the CDR3 lacked stop codons and stayed in frame with V and J; all others were non-productive. Following IMGT convention, CDR3 was defined as the stretch from the second conserved V-encoded cysteine to the conserved J-encoded phenylalanine. The earlier analysis of 587 of the donors excluded any sequence lacking an unambiguous match to a single V gene segment. In an earlier analysis of some 590 of the donors, V segments were called functional above 56.7% productive rearrangements and were called segregating when the between-donor standard deviation exceeded 5%. A statistical classification framework was built for diagnosing cytomegalovirus status from the catalog of TCR beta chain sequences. V and J gene assignment, in a later analysis, came from comparing TCR nucleotide sequences with IMGT/GENE-DB human TR gene sequences. Using the TCRdist pipeline, a later analysis assigned CDR3 sequences along with most-parsimonious VDJ recombination scenarios. In a later analysis, each TCR beta chain was defined by its CDR3 amino acid sequence together with its V-gene family, and reads lacking a unique V-gene family were excluded. A later analysis removed 450 to 600 highly shared, low-generation-probability nucleotide sequences to deal with suspected cross-contamination and a sequencing artifact. A later analysis calculated a clonal expansion index for each public chain from normalized within-repertoire ranks of inferred template counts. A later analysis computed generation probabilities with a VDJ recombination model fitted to out-of-frame rearrangements, and checked the results against IGoR. Hypergeometric tests were used in a later analysis to score TCR-TCR, TCR-HLA and TCR-CMV co-occurrence, with a repertoire-size bias correction applied to the TCR pairs. False discovery rates were estimated in a later analysis by permuting HLA or CMV assignments 20 times. In a later analysis, co-occurring TCRs were grouped using DBSCAN, with TCRdist sequence similarity added in when clustering inside HLA-allele-positive subsets. Co-occurrence clustering excluded repertoires with fewer than 30,000 or more than 120,000 public chains, plus five with anomalous nucleotide sharing. The source is immuneACCESS, and TCRdb retained only in-frame sequences with V and J called. Part of the clones is not carried over; for the studies checked, unresolved V genes explain less than half of this, and the remainder is unexplained. That table furnishes V, J and clone size, whereas the DNA furnished D and trimming. This sample has some 190,000 clones in its table, and 80% of those were observed once. The top ten clones comprise 0.85% to 1.4% of the sample.

The cohort was made up of about 670 healthy bone marrow donors. At the time of sampling, all cohort members were nominally healthy, though unrecorded immune exposures were likely present. The donor tested CMV seronegative and was one of the 352 seronegative cohort members. A peripheral blood sample was collected from each donor, and TCR beta sequencing was performed on peripheral blood mononuclear cells. Genomic DNA was extracted from the blood cell samples with the Qiagen DNeasy Blood Extraction Kit. From cysteine to phenylalanine, the CDR3 is 16 amino acids long. The sequence is cut down to CDR3 DNA, 48 bases in frame from base 1. Trimming leaves V shorter by 0 bases and J shorter by 5 bases, with the junction holding 6 bases beyond the gene matches. The CDR1 and CDR2 encoded by the germline V gene are SGDLS and YYNGEE. Regarding this clone: What this receptor recognizes is not known. One base away there is no much larger clone; base qualities are not given.

Sequencing was performed on PBMCs. This TCR was sampled from a woman in her forties in good health and CMV-seronegative. This receptor chain uses TRBV9 and TRBJ2-7, with 12 bases aligning to TRBD1. In nucleotides, the sequence is TGTGCCAGCAGCGTAGGGGGGACAGGGGGCATAGACGAGCAGTACTTC. This yields the protein CASSVGGTGGIDEQYF.